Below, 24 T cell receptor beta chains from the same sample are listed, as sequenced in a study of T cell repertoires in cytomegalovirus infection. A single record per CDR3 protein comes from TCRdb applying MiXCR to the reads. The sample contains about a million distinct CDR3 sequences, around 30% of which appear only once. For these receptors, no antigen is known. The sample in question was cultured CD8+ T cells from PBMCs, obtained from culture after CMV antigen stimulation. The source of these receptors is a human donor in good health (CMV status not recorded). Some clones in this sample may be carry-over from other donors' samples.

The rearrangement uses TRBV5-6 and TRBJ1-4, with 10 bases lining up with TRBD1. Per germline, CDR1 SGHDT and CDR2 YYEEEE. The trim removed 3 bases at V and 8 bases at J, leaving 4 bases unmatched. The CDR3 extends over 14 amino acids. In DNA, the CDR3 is TGTGCCAGCAGCTCCGACAGGGGGCACGAAAAACTGTTTTTT. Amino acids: CASSSDRGHEKLFF.

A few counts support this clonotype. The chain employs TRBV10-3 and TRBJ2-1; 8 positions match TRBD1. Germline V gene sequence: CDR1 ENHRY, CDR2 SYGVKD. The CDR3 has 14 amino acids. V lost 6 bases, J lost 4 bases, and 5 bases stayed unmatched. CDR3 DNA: TGTGCCATCAGATTGACAGGGGATTACAATGAGCAGTTCTTC. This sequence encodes CAIRLTGDYNEQFF.

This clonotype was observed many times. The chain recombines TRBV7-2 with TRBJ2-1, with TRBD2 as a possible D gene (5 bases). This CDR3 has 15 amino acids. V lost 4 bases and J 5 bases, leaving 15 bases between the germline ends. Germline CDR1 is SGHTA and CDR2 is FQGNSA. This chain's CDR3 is CASSWVALEDNEQFF. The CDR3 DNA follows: TGTGCCAGCAGCTGGGTAGCGTTGGAGGACAATGAGCAGTTCTTC. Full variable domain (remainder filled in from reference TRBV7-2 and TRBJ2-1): GAGVSQSPSNKVTEKGKDVELRCDPISGHTALYWYRQSLGQGLEFLIYFQGNSAPDKSGLPSDRFSAERTGGSVSTLTIQRTQQEDSAVYLCASSWVALEDNEQFFGPGTRLTVL.

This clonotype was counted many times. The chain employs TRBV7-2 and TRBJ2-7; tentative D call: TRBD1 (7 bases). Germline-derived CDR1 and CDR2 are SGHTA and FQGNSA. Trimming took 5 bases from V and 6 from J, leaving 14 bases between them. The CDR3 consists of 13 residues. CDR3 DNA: TGTGCCAGCAGCCCAGGGGGAGGACTCGAGCAGTACGTC. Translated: CASSPGGGLEQYV.

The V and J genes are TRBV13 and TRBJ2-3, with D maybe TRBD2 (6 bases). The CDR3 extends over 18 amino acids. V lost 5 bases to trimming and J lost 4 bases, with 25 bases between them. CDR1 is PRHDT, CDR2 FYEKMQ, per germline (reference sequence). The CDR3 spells CASSPRILTSPGADTQYF. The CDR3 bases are TGTGCCAGCAGCCCCCGAATTCTGACTAGTCCCGGCGCAGATACGCAGTATTTT. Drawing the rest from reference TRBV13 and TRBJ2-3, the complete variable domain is AAGVIQSPRHLIKEKRETATLKCYPIPRHDTVYWYQQGPGQDPQFLISFYEKMQSDKGSIPDRFSAQQFSDYHSELNMSSLELGDSALYFCASSPRILTSPGADTQYFGPGTRLTVL.

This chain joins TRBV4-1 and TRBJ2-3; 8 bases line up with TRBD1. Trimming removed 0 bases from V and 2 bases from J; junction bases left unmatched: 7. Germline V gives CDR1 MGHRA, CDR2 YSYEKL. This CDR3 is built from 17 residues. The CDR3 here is CASSQDQGAYATDTQYF. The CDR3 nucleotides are TGCGCCAGCAGCCAAGACCAGGGGGCCTACGCCACAGATACGCAGTATTTT.

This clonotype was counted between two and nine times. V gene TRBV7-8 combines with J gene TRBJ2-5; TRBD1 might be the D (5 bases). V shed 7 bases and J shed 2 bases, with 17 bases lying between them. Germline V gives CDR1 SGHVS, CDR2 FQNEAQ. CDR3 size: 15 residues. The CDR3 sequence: CASKQAKGWQETQYF. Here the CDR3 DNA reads TGTGCCAGCAAACAGGCAAAAGGTTGGCAAGAGACCCAGTACTTC.

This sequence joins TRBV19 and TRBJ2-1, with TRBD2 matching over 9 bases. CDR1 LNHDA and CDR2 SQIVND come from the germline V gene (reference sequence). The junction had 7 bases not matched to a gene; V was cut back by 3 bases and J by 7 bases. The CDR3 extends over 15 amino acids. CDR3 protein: CASSISASGVNEQFF. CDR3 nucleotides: TGTGCCAGTAGTATCTCGGCTAGCGGGGTGAATGAGCAGTTCTTC.

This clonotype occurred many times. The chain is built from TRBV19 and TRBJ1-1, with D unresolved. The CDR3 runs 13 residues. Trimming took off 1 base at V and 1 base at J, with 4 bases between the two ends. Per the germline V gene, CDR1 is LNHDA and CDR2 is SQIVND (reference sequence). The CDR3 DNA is TGTGCCAGTAGTATAGTAAGGAACACTGAAGCTTTCTTT. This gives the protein CASSIVRNTEAFF.

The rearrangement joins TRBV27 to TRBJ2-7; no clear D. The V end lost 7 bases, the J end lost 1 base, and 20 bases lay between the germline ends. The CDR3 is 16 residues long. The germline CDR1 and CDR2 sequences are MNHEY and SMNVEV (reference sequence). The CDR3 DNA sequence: TGTGCCAGCACCCCACTCAGAGTTTTACAATCCTACGAGCAGTACTTC. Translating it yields CASTPLRVLQSYEQYF.

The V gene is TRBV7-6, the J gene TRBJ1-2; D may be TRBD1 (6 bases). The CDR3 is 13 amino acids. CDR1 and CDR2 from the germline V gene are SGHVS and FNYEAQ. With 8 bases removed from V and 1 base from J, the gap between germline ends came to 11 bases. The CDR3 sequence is CASSRGFNYGYTF. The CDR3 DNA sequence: TGTGCCAGCTCCAGGGGATTTAACTATGGCTACACCTTC.

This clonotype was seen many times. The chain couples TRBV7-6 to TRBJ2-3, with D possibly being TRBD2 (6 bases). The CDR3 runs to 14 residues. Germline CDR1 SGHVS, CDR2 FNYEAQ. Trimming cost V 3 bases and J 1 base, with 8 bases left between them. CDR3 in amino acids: CASSLGLGTDTQYF. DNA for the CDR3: TGTGCCAGCAGCTTGGGACTGGGCACAGATACGCAGTATTTT.

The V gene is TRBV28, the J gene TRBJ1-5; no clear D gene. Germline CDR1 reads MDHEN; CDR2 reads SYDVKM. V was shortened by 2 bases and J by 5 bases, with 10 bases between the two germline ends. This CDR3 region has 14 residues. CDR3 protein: CASSLGPVDQPQHF. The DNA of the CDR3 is TGTGCCAGCAGTTTAGGCCCAGTCGATCAGCCCCAGCATTTT.

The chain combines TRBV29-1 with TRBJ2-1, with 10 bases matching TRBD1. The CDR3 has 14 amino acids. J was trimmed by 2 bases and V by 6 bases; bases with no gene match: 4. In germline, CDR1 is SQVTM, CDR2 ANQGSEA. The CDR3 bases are TGCAGCGTCCCGGGACAGGGGACCTACAATGAGCAGTTCTTC. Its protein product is CSVPGQGTYNEQFF.

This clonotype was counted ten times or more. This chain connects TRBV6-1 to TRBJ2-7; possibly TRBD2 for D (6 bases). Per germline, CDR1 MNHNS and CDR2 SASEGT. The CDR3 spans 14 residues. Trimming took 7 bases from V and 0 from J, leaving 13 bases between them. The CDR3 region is CASTPDGSSYEQYF. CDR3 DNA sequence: TGTGCCAGCACCCCGGACGGGAGCTCCTACGAGCAGTACTTC.

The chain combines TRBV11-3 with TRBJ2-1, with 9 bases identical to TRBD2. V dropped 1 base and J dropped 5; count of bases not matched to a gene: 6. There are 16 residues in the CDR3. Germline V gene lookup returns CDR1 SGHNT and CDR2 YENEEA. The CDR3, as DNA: TGTGCCAGCAGCTTAGGTATTAGCGGGAGAAACAATGAGCAGTTCTTC. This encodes CASSLGISGRNNEQFF.

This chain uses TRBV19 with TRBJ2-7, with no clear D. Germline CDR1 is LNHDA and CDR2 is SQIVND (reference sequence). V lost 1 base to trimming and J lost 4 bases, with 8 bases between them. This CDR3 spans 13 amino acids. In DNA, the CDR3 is TGTGCCAGTAGTATAGCAGCAGGTTACGAGCAGTACGTC. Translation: CASSIAAGYEQYV.

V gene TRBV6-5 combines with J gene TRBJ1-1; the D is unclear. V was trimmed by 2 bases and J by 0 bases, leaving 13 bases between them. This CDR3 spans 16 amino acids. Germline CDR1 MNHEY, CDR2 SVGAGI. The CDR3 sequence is CASSYTGIRMNTEAFF. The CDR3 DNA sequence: TGTGCCAGCAGTTACACGGGGATAAGGATGAACACTGAAGCTTTCTTT.

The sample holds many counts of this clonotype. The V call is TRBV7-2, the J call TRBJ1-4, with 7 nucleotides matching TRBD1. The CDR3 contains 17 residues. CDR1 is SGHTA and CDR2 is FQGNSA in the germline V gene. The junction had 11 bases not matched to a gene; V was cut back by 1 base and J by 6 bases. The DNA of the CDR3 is TGTGCCAGCAGCTTAGACGATCTAGGGGGCCTTGATGAAAAACTGTTTTTT. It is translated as CASSLDDLGGLDEKLFF. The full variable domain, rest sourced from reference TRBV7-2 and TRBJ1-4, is GAGVSQSPSNKVTEKGKDVELRCDPISGHTALYWYRQSLGQGLEFLIYFQGNSAPDKSGLPSDRFSAERTGGSVSTLTIQRTQQEDSAVYLCASSLDDLGGLDEKLFFGSGTQLSVL.

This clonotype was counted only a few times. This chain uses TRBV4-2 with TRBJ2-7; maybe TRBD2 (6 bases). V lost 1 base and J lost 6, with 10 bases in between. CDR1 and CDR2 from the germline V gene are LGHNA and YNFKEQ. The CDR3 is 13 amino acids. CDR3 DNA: TGTGCCAGCAGCCAAGGCGGGGTCTCCGAGCAGTACTTC. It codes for CASSQGGVSEQYF.

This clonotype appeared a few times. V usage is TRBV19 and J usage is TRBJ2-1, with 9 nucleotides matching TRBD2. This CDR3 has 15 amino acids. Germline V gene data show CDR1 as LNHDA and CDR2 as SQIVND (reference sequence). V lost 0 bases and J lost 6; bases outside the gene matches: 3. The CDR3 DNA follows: TGTGCCAGTAGTATAGATGCGGGGGGGCTCAATGAGCAGTTCTTC. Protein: CASSIDAGGLNEQFF.

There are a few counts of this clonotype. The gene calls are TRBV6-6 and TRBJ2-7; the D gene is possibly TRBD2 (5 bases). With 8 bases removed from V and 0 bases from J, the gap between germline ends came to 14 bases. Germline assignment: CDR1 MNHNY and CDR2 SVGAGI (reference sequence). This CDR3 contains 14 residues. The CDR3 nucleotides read TGTGCCAGCTTAAGCGGACCCAGCTCCTACGAGCAGTACGTC. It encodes CASLSGPSSYEQYV.

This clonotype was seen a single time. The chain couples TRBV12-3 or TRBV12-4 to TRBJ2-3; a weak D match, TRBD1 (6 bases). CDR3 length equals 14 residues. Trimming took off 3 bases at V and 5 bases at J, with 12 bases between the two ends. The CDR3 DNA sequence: TGTGCCAGCAGTTTCTGGACAGTGGGAGATACGCAGTATTTT. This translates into CASSFWTVGDTQYF.

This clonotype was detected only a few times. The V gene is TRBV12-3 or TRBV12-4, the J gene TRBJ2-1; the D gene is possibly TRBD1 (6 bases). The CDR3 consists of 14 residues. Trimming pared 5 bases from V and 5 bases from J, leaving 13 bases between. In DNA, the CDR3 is TGTGCCAGCAGTGACCCGGGACACAACAATGAGCAGTTCTTC. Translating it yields CASSDPGHNNEQFF.